These 3 T cell receptor beta chains originate from one sample sequenced in a study of memory CD4+ T cells and cytomegalovirus serostatus. The assay was immunoSEQ multiplex PCR, and TCRdb's table has in-frame clones only and misses some. The profile covers about 57,000 clones, with under 80% appearing a single time and approximately 0.82% taken by the ten largest. The sort gate was single viable CD3+CD4+CD8-CD45RO+ cells for memory CD4+ T cells. Sequenced material: memory CD4+ T cells from blood. Receptors originate from an adult in good health and CMV-seronegative.

This clone was seen once. The genes are TRBV2 and TRBJ2-1; D is unclear. CDR1 is SNHLY, CDR2 FYNNEI, per germline. The CDR3 has 11 amino acids. V dropped 3 bases and J dropped 7 bases, with 4 bases sitting between them. CDR3 amino acids: CASSDWNEQFF. DNA for the CDR3: TGTGCCAGCAGTGACTGGAATGAGCAGTTCTTC.

The chain combines TRBV10-3 with TRBJ2-7, with unresolved D. Germline V lookup: CDR1 ENHRY, CDR2 SYGVKD. The CDR3 length is 12 residues. Trimming left V 2 bases short and J 7 bases short, with 9 bases between. The CDR3 is CAISENSWEQYF. The CDR3, as DNA: TGTGCCATCAGTGAGAACAGCTGGGAGCAGTACTTC.

This clone was seen a single time. The genes are TRBV9 and TRBJ2-2; D assignment may be TRBD1 or TRBD2 (5 bases each). CDR3 length: 16 amino acids. V shed 0 bases and J shed 0 bases, with 9 bases lying between them. From germline, CDR1 is SGDLS and CDR2 YYNGEE. The CDR3 DNA is TGTGCCAGCAGCGTAGGGGGGAATACGAACACCGGGGAGCTGTTTTTT. This encodes CASSVGGNTNTGELFF.